One and the same sample provided the 5 T cell receptor beta chains below, sequenced in a study of PD-L1 blockade in urothelial cancer. Noted time point: pretreatment peripheral blood. Measured with immunoSEQ multiplex PCR; TCRdb has only the in-frame clones, and not every one. The table includes 45,000 to 70,000 clones, around 86% detected once. The material sequenced was PBMCs, taken around atezolizumab (anti-PD-L1) treatment. These receptors all stem from a man in his 70s with urothelial cancer.

This rearrangement joins TRBV9 to TRBJ1-2, with 7 nucleotides matching TRBD1. Germline V lookup: CDR1 SGDLS, CDR2 YYNGEE. This CDR3 is built from 12 residues. V was clipped by 6 bases and J by 2 bases; unmatched bases: 1. CDR3 sequence: CASTGQNYGYTF. CDR3 DNA: TGTGCCAGCACGGGACAGAACTATGGCTACACCTTC. The full variable domain, with the rest looked up from reference TRBV9 and TRBJ1-2, is DSGVTQTPKHLITATGQRVTLRCSPRSGDLSVYWYQQSLDQGLQFLIQYYNGEERAKGNILERFSAQQFPDLHSELNLSSLELGDSALYFCASTGQNYGYTFGSGTRLTVV.

The V gene is TRBV27, the J gene TRBJ2-7, with 10 bases lining up with TRBD2. Trimming cost V 4 bases and J 3 bases; bases outside gene matches: 6. The CDR3 is 15 residues long. Germline loops: CDR1 MNHEY, CDR2 SMNVEV (reference sequence). CDR3 coding DNA: TGTGCCAGCAGTTCGGAACTAGCGGGAAACTACGAGCAGTACTTC. It yields the protein CASSSELAGNYEQYF.

V and J are TRBV5-1 and TRBJ2-1; 7 positions match TRBD2. V dropped 3 bases and J dropped 10; count of bases not matched to a gene: 10. Germline CDR1 and CDR2: SGHRS and YFSETQ. The CDR3 has 14 amino acids. The DNA of the CDR3 is TGCGCCAGCAGCTCCTCCGGGGGAGCGGGGGAGCAGTTCTTC. Translating it yields CASSSSGGAGEQFF.

The chain combines TRBV4-2 with TRBJ2-7; D is perhaps TRBD1 (6 bases). The CDR3 extends over 18 amino acids. CDR1 is LGHNA, CDR2 YNFKEQ, per germline. Trimming stripped 5 bases from V and 0 bases from J, with 23 bases between. Here the CDR3 reads CASSLSALGAASSYEQYF. For the CDR3, the DNA is TGTGCCAGCAGCTTGAGCGCTTTGGGGGCTGCCAGCTCCTACGAGCAGTACTTC.

The rearrangement links TRBV6-1 to TRBJ1-1; TRBD1 might be the D (5 bases). The CDR3 consists of 15 residues. Between the trimmed V and J ends, which lost 3 bases and 4 bases, there was a span of 15 bases. Germline V lookup: CDR1 MNHNS, CDR2 SASEGT. This CDR3 reads CASSDTGTAVTEAFF. The CDR3 DNA reads as TGTGCCAGCAGTGATACGGGGACTGCCGTCACTGAAGCTTTCTTT.